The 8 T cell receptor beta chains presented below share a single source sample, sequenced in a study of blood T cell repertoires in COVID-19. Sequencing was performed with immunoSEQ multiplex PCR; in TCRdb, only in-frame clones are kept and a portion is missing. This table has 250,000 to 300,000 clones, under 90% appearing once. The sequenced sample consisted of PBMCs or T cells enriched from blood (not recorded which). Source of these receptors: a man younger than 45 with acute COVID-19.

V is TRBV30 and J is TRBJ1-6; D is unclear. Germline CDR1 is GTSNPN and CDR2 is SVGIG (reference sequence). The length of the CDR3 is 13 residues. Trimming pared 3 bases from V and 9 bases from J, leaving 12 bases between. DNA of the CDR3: TGTGCCTGGAGCGAGGGCAAGGGTTCACCCCTCCACTTT. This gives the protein CAWSEGKGSPLHF.

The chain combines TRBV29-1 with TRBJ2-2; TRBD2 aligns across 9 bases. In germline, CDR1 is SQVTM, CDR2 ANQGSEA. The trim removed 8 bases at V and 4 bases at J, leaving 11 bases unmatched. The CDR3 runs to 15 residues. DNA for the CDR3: TGCAGCATTGTCGATGCGGGAGGGAGCACCGGGGAGCTGTTTTTT. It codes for CSIVDAGGSTGELFF.

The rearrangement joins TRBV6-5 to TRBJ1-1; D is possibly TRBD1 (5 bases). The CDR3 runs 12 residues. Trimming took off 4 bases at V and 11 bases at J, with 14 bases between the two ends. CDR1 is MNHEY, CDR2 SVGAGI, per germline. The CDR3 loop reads CASSSPDMRAFF. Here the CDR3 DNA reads TGTGCCAGCAGTTCTCCGGACATGCGGGCTTTCTTT.

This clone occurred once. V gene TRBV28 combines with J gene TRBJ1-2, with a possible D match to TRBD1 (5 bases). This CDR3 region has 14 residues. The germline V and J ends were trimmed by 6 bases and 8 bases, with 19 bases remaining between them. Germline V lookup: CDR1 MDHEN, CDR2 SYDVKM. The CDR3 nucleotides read TGTGCCAGCAGACCTGAACCAGGGTTTAAGGGCTACACCTTC. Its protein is CASRPEPGFKGYTF.

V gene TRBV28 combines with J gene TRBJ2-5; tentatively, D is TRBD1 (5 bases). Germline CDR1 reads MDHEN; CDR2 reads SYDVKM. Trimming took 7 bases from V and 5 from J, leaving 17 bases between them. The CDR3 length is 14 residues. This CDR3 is CASTQEWAGETQYF. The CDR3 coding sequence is TGTGCCAGCACCCAGGAGTGGGCAGGGGAGACCCAGTACTTC.

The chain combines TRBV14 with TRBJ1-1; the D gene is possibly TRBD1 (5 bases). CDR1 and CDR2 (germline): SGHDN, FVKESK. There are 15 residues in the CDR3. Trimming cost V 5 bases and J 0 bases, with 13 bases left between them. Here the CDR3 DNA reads TGTGCCAGCAGCGATTATTCAGGGTTGAACACTGAAGCTTTCTTT. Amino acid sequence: CASSDYSGLNTEAFF.

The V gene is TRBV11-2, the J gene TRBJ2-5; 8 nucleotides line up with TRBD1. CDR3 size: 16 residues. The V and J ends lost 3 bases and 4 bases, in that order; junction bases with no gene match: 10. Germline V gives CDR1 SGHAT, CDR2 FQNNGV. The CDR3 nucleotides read TGTGCCAGCAGCTTTTGGGTTGGACAGGGCGGAGAGACCCAGTACTTC. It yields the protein CASSFWVGQGGETQYF.

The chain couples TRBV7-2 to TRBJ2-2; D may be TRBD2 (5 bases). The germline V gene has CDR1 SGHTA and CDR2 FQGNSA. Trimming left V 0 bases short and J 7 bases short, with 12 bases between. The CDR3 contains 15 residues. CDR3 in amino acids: CASSLAPRGHGELFF. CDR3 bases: TGTGCCAGCAGCTTAGCGCCCCGCGGGCACGGGGAGCTGTTTTTT.